This record concerns one T cell receptor beta chain sequence. The source of the sample is a study of blood T cell repertoires in COVID-19. Background on the study: Donors in the United States, Italy and Spain gave samples during acute or convalescent COVID-19. PBMCs, B-cell-depleted T cells, or T cells were the source of the cDNA or gDNA that made up the material.

In the source study's methods: Estimation of nucleated cell counts relied on the amplification of reference gene primers. Some clones are missing from TCRdb's copy, which holds only in-frame ones; the method was immunoSEQ multiplex PCR. V, J and clone size were drawn from that table, and D and trimming were deduced from the DNA. This sample has about 190,000 clones, with roughly 90% found just once. Germline V gene lookup returns CDR1 MDHEN and CDR2 SYDVKM. J lost 7 bases, V lost 4 bases, and 8 bases had no gene match. The CDR3 has 15 residues. The receptor was isolated from a man aged 40-49 years with acute or convalescent COVID-19. This rearrangement joins TRBV28 to TRBJ2-7, with 12 nucleotides matching TRBD1. Sequenced input: peripheral blood. The CDR3, as DNA: TGTGCCAGCAGTTGGCCGGGACAGGGGGCTAAAGAGCAGTACTTC. Protein sequence: CASSWPGQGAKEQYF. Based on the CDR3 plus reference TRBV28 and TRBJ2-7, the full variable domain is DVKVTQSSRYLVKRTGEKVFLECVQDMDHENMFWYRQDPGLGLRLIYFSYDVKMKEKGDIPEGYSVSREKKERFSLILESASTNQTSMYLCASSWPGQGAKEQYFGPGTRLTVT.